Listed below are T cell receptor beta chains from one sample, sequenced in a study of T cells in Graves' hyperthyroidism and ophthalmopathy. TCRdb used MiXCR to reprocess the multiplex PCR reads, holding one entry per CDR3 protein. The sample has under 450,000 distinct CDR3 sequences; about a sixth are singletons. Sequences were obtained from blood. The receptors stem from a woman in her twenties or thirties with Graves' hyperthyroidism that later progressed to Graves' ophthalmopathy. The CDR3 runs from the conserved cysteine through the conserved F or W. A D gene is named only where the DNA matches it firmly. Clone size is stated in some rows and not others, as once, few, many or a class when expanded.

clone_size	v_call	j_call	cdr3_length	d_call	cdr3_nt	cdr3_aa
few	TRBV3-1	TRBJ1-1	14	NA	TGTGCCAGCAGCCAAGTAGGCAACGCCGCTGAAGCTTTCTTT	CASSQVGNAAEAFF
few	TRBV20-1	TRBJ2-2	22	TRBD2	TGCAGTGCTCCCCAATACCATTCAGGACTAGCGGGGGAGATTGCGAACACCGGGGAGCTGTTTTTT	CSAPQYHSGLAGEIANTGELFF
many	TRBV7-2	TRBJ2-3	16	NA	TGTGCCAGCAGCTTAGTTGTCTCCAGGAGCACAGATACGCAGTATTTT	CASSLVVSRSTDTQYF
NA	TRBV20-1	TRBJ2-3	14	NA	TGCAGTGCTAGAGACAGGGGAGGTACAGATACGCAGTATTTT	CSARDRGGTDTQYF
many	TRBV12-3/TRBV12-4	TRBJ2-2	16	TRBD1	TGTGCCAGCAGTCCGACAGGGGTTGGAAACACCGGGGAGCTGTTTTTT	CASSPTGVGNTGELFF
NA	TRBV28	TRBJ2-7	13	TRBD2	TGTGCCAGCAGAGCGGGAGCCCTCTACGAGCAGTACTTC	CASRAGALYEQYF
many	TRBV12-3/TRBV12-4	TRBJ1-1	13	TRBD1	TGTGCCAGCAGCAAACAGGGGGACACTGAAGCTTTCTTT	CASSKQGDTEAFF
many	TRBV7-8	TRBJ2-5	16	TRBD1	TGTGCCAGCAGCTATACGACAGGGACACTTCAAGAGACCCAGTACTTC	CASSYTTGTLQETQYF
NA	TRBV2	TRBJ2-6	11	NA	TGTGCCAGCAGTGATGCCAACATCCTGACTTTC	CASSDANILTF
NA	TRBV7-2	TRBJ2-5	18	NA	TGTGCCAGCAGCTTAGACTTGCGGTTTATTGAAAGGTCAGAGACCCAGTACTTC	CASSLDLRFIERSETQYF
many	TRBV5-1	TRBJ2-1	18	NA	TGCGCCAGCAGCCCCCGGACTCCCCCTACCGTAATCAACAATGAGCAGTTCTTC	CASSPRTPPTVINNEQFF
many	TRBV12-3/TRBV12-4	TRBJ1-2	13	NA	TGTGCCAGCAGGGTAGCGACAGTGTTGGGCTACACCTTC	CASRVATVLGYTF
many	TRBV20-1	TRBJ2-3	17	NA	TGCAGTGCCTGGACCGGGGATTCCGTAACCGGCACAGATACGCAGTATTTT	CSAWTGDSVTGTDTQYF
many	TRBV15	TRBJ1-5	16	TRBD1	TGTGCCACCAGCAGAGGCCCATCAGGGGGTTCTCAGCCCCAGCATTTT	CATSRGPSGGSQPQHF